Presented here are 10 T cell receptor beta chains from one specimen sequenced in a study of cytomegalovirus exposure and HLA in healthy donors. Primers for the PCR totalled 60 Vbeta and 13 Jbeta. The assay was immunoSEQ multiplex PCR, and TCRdb's table has in-frame clones only and misses some. Altogether about 190,000 clones are present, 65% to 90% being singletons, with the ten largest covering roughly 0.32%. Sequencing used PBMCs. These TCRs come from a woman aged 25 to 39 in good health and CMV-seronegative.

The genes are TRBV7-8 and TRBJ1-1, with TRBD1 as a possible D gene (6 bases). The CDR3 loop spans 15 amino acids. V was shortened by 6 bases and J by 0 bases, with 14 bases between the two germline ends. Germline CDR1 is SGHVS and CDR2 is FQNEAQ. The CDR3 coding sequence is TGTGCCAGCAGAACGAGGGGACACCTGAACACTGAAGCTTTCTTT. It encodes CASRTRGHLNTEAFF.

The chain recombines TRBV9 with TRBJ2-1, with D maybe TRBD2 (6 bases). Germline V gene data show CDR1 as SGDLS and CDR2 as YYNGEE. V lost 0 bases, J lost 2 bases, and 12 bases lay in between. This CDR3 is 16 amino acids long. The CDR3 nucleotides are TGTGCCAGCAGCGTAGCCGGGAGAGGTACCTACAATGAGCAGTTCTTC. Protein: CASSVAGRGTYNEQFF.

The CDR3 loop reads CASSPRTGLAKNIQYF. The CDR3 nucleotides are TGTGCCAGCAGTCCCAGGACGGGATTAGCCAAAAACATTCAGTACTTC. The chain combines TRBV27 with TRBJ2-4, with a weak D call TRBD2 (5 bases). There are 16 residues in the CDR3. The V end lost 5 bases, the J end lost 0 bases, and 14 bases lay between the germline ends. CDR1 is MNHEY, CDR2 SMNVEV, per germline (reference sequence).

The CDR3 bases are TGTGCCAGCTCATCTCGACAGGTTGGGATGAACACTGAAGCTTTCTTT. It yields the protein CASSSRQVGMNTEAFF. The rearrangement uses TRBV18 and TRBJ1-1; D is perhaps TRBD1 (6 bases). V lost 5 bases and J 0 bases, leaving 16 bases between the germline ends. Germline-derived CDR1 and CDR2 are KGHSH and LQKENI. The CDR3 sequence is 16 residues long.

V and J are TRBV7-9 and TRBJ2-1, with a possible D match to TRBD2 (5 bases). The CDR3 covers 15 residues. Trimming removed 5 bases at V and 0 bases at J, with 11 bases between. Germline V gene data show CDR1 as SEHNR and CDR2 as FQNEAQ (reference sequence). For the CDR3, the DNA is TGTGCCAGCAGCGACTACCAGAGCTCCTACAATGAGCAGTTCTTC. It is translated as CASSDYQSSYNEQFF.

The chain combines TRBV5-6 with TRBJ1-5; unclear D gene. With 0 bases removed from V and 7 bases from J, the gap between germline ends came to 11 bases. The V gene's germline CDR1 is SGHDT and CDR2 YYEEEE. CDR3 size: 14 residues. The CDR3 spells CASSLAPRSQPQHF. The CDR3 DNA is TGTGCCAGCAGCTTGGCCCCCCGGTCACAGCCCCAGCATTTT.

V and J are TRBV23-1 and TRBJ2-1, with D hard to call. TRBV23-1 is an ORF, with its function uncertain. V gave up 4 bases and J gave up 6 bases, with 22 bases separating them. This CDR3 has 17 residues. CDR3 sequence: CASSPDSNPELGNEQFF. In DNA form, the CDR3 reads TGCGCCAGCAGTCCTGACTCCAACCCAGAATTAGGCAATGAGCAGTTCTTC.

The genes are TRBV7-8 and TRBJ2-1; 11 nucleotides agree with TRBD2. Per the germline V gene, CDR1 is SGHVS and CDR2 is FQNEAQ. Germline trimming cut 5 bases from V and 8 bases from J; bases unmatched to any gene: 5. The length of the CDR3 is 14 residues. This chain's CDR3 is CASSLSGRADEQFF. The CDR3 DNA is TGTGCCAGCAGCCTTAGCGGGAGGGCCGATGAGCAGTTCTTC.

This clone was seen just once. The rearrangement links TRBV5-1 to TRBJ2-3; 10 bases agree with TRBD2. There are 17 residues in the CDR3. The germline V gene has CDR1 SGHRS and CDR2 YFSETQ. The V and J ends lost 1 base and 0 bases, in that order; junction bases with no gene match: 5. The CDR3 reads CASSLLPSGRSTDTQYF. The CDR3 DNA reads as TGCGCCAGCAGCTTGTTGCCTAGCGGGAGAAGCACAGATACGCAGTATTTT.

The chain carries TRBV5-1 and TRBJ2-7; 9 bases are shared with TRBD2. Looked up from germline, CDR1 is SGHRS and CDR2 is YFSETQ. CDR3 size: 18 residues. The V and J ends lost 4 bases and 0 bases, in that order; junction bases with no gene match: 14. The CDR3 DNA reads TGCGCCAGCAGCCCGAGAACCGGACTAGCGAGGAGCTCCTACGAGCAGTACTTC. Its translation: CASSPRTGLARSSYEQYF.